The 31 T cell receptor beta chains presented below share a single source sample, sequenced in a study of response to subunit inactivated influenza vaccine. Via MiXCR, TCRdb re-called the RT-PCR reads, giving one row per CDR3 protein. Among 530,000 or so distinct CDR3 sequences listed, 12% were seen once. The source was PBMCs from blood, collected on the day of vaccination. The receptors here all came from a man aged 50-60 years who received an inactivated influenza vaccine.

The chain couples TRBV7-9 to TRBJ2-7; possibly TRBD1 or TRBD2 for D (5 bases each). This CDR3 region has 15 residues. V was clipped by 4 bases and J by 4 bases, with 17 bases between them. Per the germline V gene, CDR1 is SEHNR and CDR2 is FQNEAQ (reference sequence). The CDR3: CASSSNSLEGYEQYF. CDR3 bases: TGTGCCAGCAGCTCCAACTCTCTAGAGGGGTACGAGCAGTACTTC. The whole variable domain, remainder taken from reference TRBV7-9 and TRBJ2-7, is DTGVSQNPRHKITKRGQNVTFRCDPISEHNRLYWYRQTLGQGPEFLTYFQNEAQLEKSRLLSDRFSAERPKGSFSTLEIQRTEQGDSAMYLCASSSNSLEGYEQYFGPGTRLTVT.

About this clonotype itself: The junction departs from germline at one end; a sequencing error may be responsible. The chain recombines TRBV20-1 with TRBJ2-1; 9 bases align to TRBD2. The CDR3 is made up of 18 amino acids. Germline CDR1 reads DFQATT; CDR2 reads SNEGSKA (reference sequence). The CDR3 nucleotides are TGCTGTGCGCAGGTGGCGGGGGGGCCCACATTAACCTACAATGAGCAGTTCTTC. Translated, it gives CCAQVAGGPTLTYNEQFF.

This clonotype came up many times. The chain carries TRBV6-2 or TRBV6-3 and TRBJ2-7; TRBD2 is a possible D gene (6 bases). CDR1 is MNHEY and CDR2 is SVGEGT in the germline V gene. CDR3 length equals 13 residues. Trimming took 2 bases from V and 2 from J, leaving 7 bases between them. The CDR3 loop is CASSYTGAYEQYF. Written as DNA, the CDR3 is TGTGCCAGCAGTTACACGGGGGCCTACGAGCAGTACTTC.

This chain links TRBV5-6 with TRBJ2-2, with D unresolved. The ends were cut back, 8 bases at V and 6 bases at J, with 14 bases in the middle. CDR1 is SGHDT, CDR2 YYEEEE, per germline. The CDR3 is 13 residues long. CDR3 DNA sequence: TGTGCCAGGAGCCCCGGGCTTCCCGGGGAGCTGTTTTTT. Its translation is CARSPGLPGELFF.

The chain couples TRBV5-8 to TRBJ2-1, with TRBD1 identical over 7 bases. Germline CDR1 SGHTS, CDR2 YDEGEE. Germline trimming cut 7 bases from V and 6 bases from J; bases unmatched to any gene: 10. The CDR3 runs to 14 residues. The CDR3 DNA reads TGTGCCAGCTATGGACAGGACGCGTTCAATGAGCAGTTCTTC. Its translation is CASYGQDAFNEQFF.

This clonotype was recorded a few times. The CDR3 region has the DNA TGTGCCAGCTCCCGGGACAGGGGGCCGGGTTACGAGCAGTACTTC. It codes for CASSRDRGPGYEQYF. V gene TRBV12-3 or TRBV12-4 combines with J gene TRBJ2-7; 12 positions agree with TRBD1. J gave up 4 bases and V 8 bases, and 9 bases lay outside the gene matches. The CDR3 extends over 15 amino acids.

This clonotype turned up a few times. The chain couples TRBV20-1 to TRBJ2-1; the D is unclear. Trimming took off 8 bases at V and 6 bases at J, with 17 bases between the two ends. Germline CDR1 and CDR2: DFQATT and SNEGSKA (reference sequence). This CDR3 has 13 residues. In DNA, the CDR3 is TGCAGTCAAAAATCCCCTCCGGGCAATGAGCAGTTCTTC. Translated, it gives CSQKSPPGNEQFF.

This clonotype occurred many times. The chain combines TRBV11-2 with TRBJ2-1; TRBD2 agrees at 9 bases. With 1 base clipped from V and 9 bases from J, the junction kept 7 bases outside the gene matches. The length of the CDR3 is 15 residues. Germline V gives CDR1 SGHAT, CDR2 FQNNGV. CDR3 sequence reads: CASSLGVAGDSEQFF. The CDR3 DNA reads as TGTGCCAGCAGCTTAGGAGTAGCGGGGGATTCTGAGCAGTTCTTC.

With regard to this clonotype: Mismatch with germline at one junction end may stem from a read error. The CDR3 here is CASSLSGRVVEPQHF. The CDR3, as DNA: TGTGCCAGCAGCTTATCCGGCAGAGTCGTGGAGCCCCAGCATTTT. This chain links TRBV28 with TRBJ1-5; D remains ambiguous. Germline V CDR1 and CDR2: MDHEN, SYDVKM. This CDR3 contains 15 residues.

This clonotype has only a few counts. The chain couples TRBV9 to TRBJ2-3; 8 positions match TRBD2. CDR1 is SGDLS and CDR2 is YYNGEE in the germline V gene. The V and J ends lost 0 bases and 5 bases, in that order; junction bases with no gene match: 5. CDR3 length: 15 amino acids. The CDR3 reads CASSVATLAGDTQYF. The CDR3 DNA reads TGTGCCAGCAGCGTAGCTACGCTAGCGGGAGATACGCAGTATTTT.

Many counts were recorded for this clonotype. This chain connects TRBV7-2 to TRBJ1-2; D gene unclear. Germline assignment: CDR1 SGHTA and CDR2 FQGNSA. V gave up 5 bases and J gave up 2 bases, with 18 bases separating them. The CDR3 has 16 amino acids. Here the CDR3 DNA reads TGTGCCAGCAGCCCCGATCCTTGGCCGGGGAACTATGGCTACACCTTC. Protein: CASSPDPWPGNYGYTF.

This clonotype was seen more than once but under ten times. The rearrangement joins TRBV6-5 to TRBJ2-3; 8 bases are shared with TRBD2. The length of the CDR3 is 15 residues. V gave up 2 bases and J gave up 5 bases; unmatched junction bases: 6. Germline V CDR1 and CDR2: MNHEY, SVGAGI. CDR3 in DNA: TGTGCCAGCAGTTACACGGGGGGGCAGGGAGATACGCAGTATTTT. Translation: CASSYTGGQGDTQYF.

This clonotype was picked up many times. This rearrangement joins TRBV25-1 to TRBJ2-7; 9 bases agree with TRBD1. V was pared by 3 bases and J by 3 bases, with 9 bases of the junction left unmatched. The CDR3 spans 16 residues. The germline V gene has CDR1 MGHDK and CDR2 SYGVNS. The CDR3 here is CASSETLRTGVYEQYF. DNA of the CDR3: TGTGCCAGCAGTGAGACGTTGCGGACAGGGGTCTACGAGCAGTACTTC.

This clonotype was found a few times. In nucleotides, the CDR3 is TGCGCCAGCAGCTTGGACAGGGTTGGGGCCAACGTCCTGACTTTC. This translates into CASSLDRVGANVLTF. The chain recombines TRBV5-1 with TRBJ2-6; TRBD1 might be the D (6 bases). Germline CDR1 is SGHRS and CDR2 is YFSETQ. Trimming took 0 bases from V and 3 from J, leaving 7 bases between them. The CDR3 totals 15 residues. Combining the CDR3 with reference TRBV5-1 and TRBJ2-6 gives the whole variable domain KAGVTQTPRYLIKTRGQQVTLSCSPISGHRSVSWYQQTPGQGLQFLFEYFSETQRNKGNFPGRFSGRQFSNSRSEMNVSTLELGDSALYLCASSLDRVGANVLTFGAGSRLTVL.

V and J are TRBV10-3 and TRBJ2-5; perhaps TRBD2 as D (6 bases). V shed 2 bases and J shed 2 bases, with 12 bases lying between them. The CDR3 loop spans 15 amino acids. The germline CDR1 and CDR2 sequences are ENHRY and SYGVKD. This CDR3 reads CAISEAGTEQETQYF. The CDR3 DNA reads as TGTGCCATCAGTGAGGCCGGGACTGAGCAAGAGACCCAGTACTTC.

This chain links TRBV19 with TRBJ1-6; the D is unclear. CDR1 and CDR2 (germline): LNHDA, SQIVND (reference sequence). The CDR3 consists of 13 residues. V was pared by 6 bases and J by 7 bases, with 10 bases between. The CDR3 DNA is TGTGCCAGTAGCAATCTCGGGAATTCACCCCTCCACTTT. It translates to CASSNLGNSPLHF.

This clonotype has more than one count but fewer than ten. The J gene is TRBJ2-2, the V gene TRBV3-1, with 10 bases fitting TRBD1. The CDR3 contains 16 residues. Germline V CDR1 and CDR2: LGHDT, YNNKEL (reference sequence). V shed 6 bases and J 3 bases; nucleotides not matched to a gene: 7. The CDR3 region has the DNA TGTGCCAGCAGGGCGGGACAGGGGATTCACACCGGGGAGCTGTTTTTT. Its protein product is CASRAGQGIHTGELFF.

This sequence joins TRBV5-1 and TRBJ1-6, with D perhaps matching TRBD1 (6 bases). This CDR3 has 16 amino acids. Germline CDR1 reads SGHRS; CDR2 reads YFSETQ. The V and J ends lost 0 bases and 7 bases respectively, with 14 bases between them. The CDR3 protein is CASSLARGQGNSPLHF. The CDR3 nucleotides read TGCGCCAGCAGCTTGGCTCGGGGTCAGGGGAATTCACCCCTCCACTTT. Full variable domain (rest looked up from reference TRBV5-1 and TRBJ1-6): KAGVTQTPRYLIKTRGQQVTLSCSPISGHRSVSWYQQTPGQGLQFLFEYFSETQRNKGNFPGRFSGRQFSNSRSEMNVSTLELGDSALYLCASSLARGQGNSPLHFGNGTRLTVT.

As for this clonotype: A read error is possible here, since a much larger clone lies one base away. The chain uses TRBV7-2 and TRBJ2-1, with 12 bases that match TRBD2. J was trimmed by 2 bases and V by 5 bases; bases with no gene match: 7. This CDR3 is built from 17 residues. In germline, CDR1 is SGHTA, CDR2 FQGNSA. The CDR3 region is CASSDPGLAGPYNEQFF. CDR3 in DNA: TGTGCCAGCAGCGACCCTGGACTAGCGGGACCCTACAATGAGCAGTTCTTC. The variable domain in full, with the rest retrieved from reference TRBV7-2 and TRBJ2-1, is GAGVSQSPSNKVTEKGKDVELRCDPISGHTALYWYRQSLGQGLEFLIYFQGNSAPDKSGLPSDRFSAERTGGSVSTLTIQRTQQEDSAVYLCASSDPGLAGPYNEQFFGPGTRLTVL.

V gene TRBV7-3 combines with J gene TRBJ2-1, with 8 bases fitting TRBD2. This CDR3 contains 14 residues. Germline values: CDR1 SGHTA, CDR2 FQGTGA. With V trimmed by 1 base and J by 9 bases, 5 bases remained unmatched. The CDR3 DNA reads TGTGCCAGCAGCTTAAACGGGAGGGCCGGTGAGCAGTTCTTC. This codes for CASSLNGRAGEQFF. Combining the CDR3 with reference TRBV7-3 and TRBJ2-1 gives the whole variable domain GAGVSQTPSNKVTEKGKYVELRCDPISGHTALYWYRQSLGQGPEFLIYFQGTGAADDSGLPNDRFFAVRPEGSVSTLKIQRTERGDSAVYLCASSLNGRAGEQFFGPGTRLTVL.

This clonotype occurred once. CDR3 sequence reads: CASSRNRETGTCYEQFF. CDR3 DNA sequence: TGTGCCAGCTCACGTAACAGGGAAACGGGTACTTGCTATGAGCAGTTCTTC. The chain combines TRBV18 with TRBJ2-1, with a weak D call TRBD1 (6 bases). The CDR3 totals 17 residues. Germline assignment: CDR1 KGHSH and CDR2 LQKENI. Trimming took off 4 bases at V and 8 bases at J, with 24 bases between the two ends.

This clonotype has just a few counts. The rearrangement links TRBV7-2 to TRBJ2-3, with 7 bases that match TRBD2. Trimming cost V 5 bases and J 2 bases; bases outside gene matches: 7. Per germline, CDR1 SGHTA and CDR2 FQGNSA. This CDR3 is 15 amino acids long. The CDR3 DNA is TGTGCCAGCAGCCGCTCTAGCGGATACACAGATACGCAGTATTTT. This encodes CASSRSSGYTDTQYF.

The rearrangement joins TRBV2 to TRBJ2-3, with a possible D match to TRBD1 (6 bases). Trimming left V 3 bases short and J 0 bases short, with 10 bases between. CDR3 length equals 15 residues. Looked up from germline, CDR1 is SNHLY and CDR2 is FYNNEI. This chain's CDR3 is CASSEERGSTDTQYF. The CDR3 DNA follows: TGTGCCAGCAGTGAGGAAAGGGGGAGCACAGATACGCAGTATTTT.

This clonotype was found a few times. This chain's CDR3 is CASSTQLGSYNEQFF. The CDR3 nucleotides are TGTGCCAGCAGTACCCAACTAGGCTCCTACAATGAGCAGTTCTTC. V gene TRBV12-3 or TRBV12-4 combines with J gene TRBJ2-1, with D maybe TRBD2 (5 bases). The V end was cut by 5 bases, the J end by 0 bases, with 11 bases between. The CDR3 consists of 15 residues.

This chain uses TRBV7-2 with TRBJ1-2; D gene unclear. V lost 4 bases to trimming and J lost 4 bases, with 16 bases between them. Germline V gene lookup returns CDR1 SGHTA and CDR2 FQGNSA. The CDR3 loop spans 15 amino acids. CDR3 region: CASSSFSQASYGYTF. The CDR3 coding sequence is TGTGCCAGCAGCTCATTTAGTCAGGCGAGCTATGGCTACACCTTC.

There are a few counts of this clonotype. The CDR3 ends on some other residue instead of the conserved phenylalanine or tryptophan, so this is likely a read error. The limits of the CDR3 on the DNA are not certain, so only TCRdb's listed CDR3 is given. The genes are TRBV6-1 and TRBJ1-2; TRBD1, the table's D call, lacks a check against the DNA. With termini counted, the CDR3 has 14 amino acids. CDR1 is MNHNS, CDR2 SASEGT, per germline. CDR3 loop: CASSEALAGTASKA.

This clonotype was seen only a few times. The V gene is TRBV29-1, the J gene TRBJ2-1; 12 bases line up with TRBD2. Looked up from germline, CDR1 is SQVTM and CDR2 is ANQGSEA. The V and J ends lost 4 bases and 10 bases, in that order; junction bases with no gene match: 8. The CDR3 runs 14 residues. CDR3 loop: CSVGERLAGGEQFF. The CDR3 coding sequence is TGCAGCGTTGGAGAGCGTCTAGCGGGGGGGGAGCAGTTCTTC.

This clonotype occurred a few times. The chain couples TRBV20-1 to TRBJ1-1; no clear D. Per the germline V gene, CDR1 is DFQATT and CDR2 is SNEGSKA (reference sequence). V was shortened by 4 bases and J by 0 bases, with 15 bases between the two germline ends. CDR3 length: 15 amino acids. This CDR3 is CSATQKGRMNTEAFF. Written as DNA, the CDR3 is TGCAGTGCTACACAGAAAGGACGGATGAACACTGAAGCTTTCTTT.

This clonotype was seen only once. This sequence joins TRBV18 and TRBJ2-7; maybe TRBD2 (5 bases). The V end was cut by 2 bases, the J end by 0 bases, with 8 bases between. This CDR3 contains 14 residues. In germline, CDR1 is KGHSH, CDR2 LQKENI. The CDR3 here is CASSPTGTSYEQYF. For the CDR3, the DNA is TGTGCCAGCTCACCAACGGGAACCTCCTACGAGCAGTACTTC.

This clonotype has just a few counts. The gene calls are TRBV7-2 and TRBJ2-7; D is perhaps TRBD1 (6 bases). V lost 0 bases and J 2 bases, leaving 14 bases between the germline ends. Germline CDR1 is SGHTA and CDR2 is FQGNSA. The CDR3 is made up of 16 amino acids. CDR3 protein: CASSLASGGSPYEQYF. CDR3 sequence (DNA): TGTGCCAGCAGCTTAGCTTCTGGGGGCAGTCCCTACGAGCAGTACTTC.

The rearrangement joins TRBV12-3 or TRBV12-4 to TRBJ1-5, with D possibly TRBD1 on 5 matching bases. V lost 3 bases and J 3 bases, leaving 9 bases between the germline ends. The CDR3 covers 14 residues. CDR3 amino acids: CASSLEGYNQPQHF. The DNA of the CDR3 is TGTGCCAGCAGTTTGGAGGGGTACAATCAGCCCCAGCATTTT.